Listed below are T cell receptor beta chains from one sample, sequenced in a study of Ad26.COV2.S vaccination and SARS-CoV-2 variants. Clones were sequenced by immunoSEQ multiplex PCR, and TCRdb holds only the in-frame ones, with some missing. The sample has around 400,000 clones, 90% seen once. Here the sequenced sample was peripheral blood, taken in a trial of Ad26.COV2.S vaccine versus placebo. These receptors originate from a person between 18 and 60 years old who received the Ad26.COV2.S COVID-19 vaccine or a placebo. CDR3s include the opening cysteine and the closing phenylalanine or tryptophan. D genes are given only for firm matches. Clone size, where shown, is once, few, many, or a class for clones that have expanded.

TRBJ2-5 | - | TRBV21-1 | - | CASSKGGETQYF | TGTGCCAGCAGCAAGGGGGGTGAGACCCAGTACTTC
TRBJ2-6 | - | TRBV9 | - | CASSVATQGRSGANVLTF | TGTGCCAGCAGCGTAGCTACACAGGGCCGATCTGGGGCCAACGTCCTGACTTTC
TRBJ2-7 | - | TRBV7-9 | TRBD2 | CASSLVLAGSEQYF | TGTGCCAGCAGCTTAGTACTAGCGGGAAGCGAGCAGTACTTC
TRBJ1-1 | - | TRBV18 | - | CASSPQGGTEAFF | TGTGCCAGCTCACCACAGGGGGGAACTGAAGCTTTCTTT
TRBJ1-1 | - | TRBV19 | TRBD1 | CASSIDGQGRTEAFF | TGTGCCAGTAGTATAGACGGACAGGGGCGCACTGAAGCTTTCTTT
TRBJ2-7 | - | TRBV6-5 | TRBD2 | CARPGLGWTYEQYF | TGTGCCAGACCGGGACTAGGCTGGACCTACGAGCAGTACTTC
TRBJ2-2 | - | TRBV19 | TRBD2 | CASSAGTSGRNTGELFF | TGTGCCAGTAGTGCCGGGACTAGCGGGAGAAACACCGGGGAGCTGTTTTTT
TRBJ1-1 | - | TRBV2 | - | CASGRQPAFF | TGTGCCAGCGGGCGACAGCCGGCTTTCTTT
TRBJ1-5 | - | TRBV7-8 | - | CASSLSQGSQPQHF | TGTGCCAGCAGCTTATCCCAGGGGAGTCAGCCCCAGCATTTT
TRBJ2-7 | - | TRBV5-1 | TRBD2 | CASSFLAGDYEQYF | TGCGCCAGCAGCTTTTTAGCGGGAGACTACGAGCAGTACTTC
TRBJ1-5 | - | TRBV11-2 | - | CASSLVSGWPQHF | TGTGCCAGCAGCTTAGTGTCGGGGTGGCCCCAGCATTTT
TRBJ2-3 | - | TRBV10-1 | TRBD1 | CASSEQQGASVDTQYF | TGCGCCAGCAGTGAACAACAGGGGGCGAGTGTGGATACGCAGTATTTT
TRBJ2-3 | once | TRBV6-1 | - | CASSFLLGADTQYF | TGTGCCAGCAGTTTTCTCTTGGGGGCGGATACGCAGTATTTT
TRBJ2-7 | - | TRBV12-5 | TRBD1 | CASQLRRHGTDYEQYF | TGTGCTAGCCAACTACGACGCCACGGGACAGACTACGAGCAGTACTTC
TRBJ2-1 | - | TRBV7-2 | TRBD1 | CASSNDRGSYNEQFF | TGTGCCAGCAGCAACGACAGGGGATCCTACAATGAGCAGTTCTTC
TRBJ2-5 | - | TRBV7-9 | TRBD2 | CASNLVSELAGDGETQYF | TGTGCCAGCAATTTGGTGTCGGAACTAGCGGGAGATGGGGAGACCCAGTACTTC
TRBJ2-3 | - | TRBV5-1 | - | CASSFGQDTQYF | TGCGCCAGCAGCTTCGGACAGGATACGCAGTATTTT
TRBJ1-1 | - | TRBV7-9 | - | CASSPKERMNTEAFF | TGTGCCAGCAGCCCCAAGGAACGGATGAACACTGAAGCTTTCTTT
TRBJ1-5 | - | TRBV6-2/TRBV6-3 | - | CASSSPTGTLSYSSNQPQHF | TGTGCCAGCAGTTCCCCCACTGGGACACTCTCTTATAGCAGCAATCAGCCCCAGCATTTT
TRBJ2-7 | - | TRBV29-1 | TRBD1 | CSVRTGDSYEQYF | TGCAGCGTGCGGACAGGGGACTCCTACGAGCAGTACTTC
TRBJ2-7 | - | TRBV12-3/TRBV12-4 | - | CASSWGRNYEQYF | TGTGCCAGCAGTTGGGGCAGGAACTACGAGCAGTACTTC
TRBJ1-5 | - | TRBV7-9 | - | CASSLVSGQPQHF | TGTGCCAGCAGCTTAGTTTCGGGTCAGCCCCAGCATTTT
TRBJ1-3 | - | TRBV6-5 | - | CASSYAGRAGNTIYF | TGTGCCAGCAGTTACGCTGGCAGGGCTGGAAACACCATATATTTT
TRBJ2-3 | - | TRBV28 | - | CVTIAGHTDTQYF | TGTGTCACTATTGCGGGACACACAGATACGCAGTATTTT
TRBJ2-1 | - | TRBV11-3 | TRBD2 | CASSPGLAEDNEQFF | TGTGCCAGCAGCCCTGGACTAGCGGAAGACAATGAGCAGTTCTTC
TRBJ1-2 | - | TRBV6-4 | TRBD1 | CASSPTGSLWGYTF | TGTGCCAGCAGCCCGACAGGGTCCCTCTGGGGCTACACCTTC
TRBJ1-1 | - | TRBV19 | - | CASSIPTGIMNTEAFF | TGTGCCAGTAGTATCCCGACAGGTATCATGAACACTGAAGCTTTCTTT
TRBJ2-5 | once | TRBV5-6 | TRBD2 | CASSLKLAGGQETQYF | TGTGCCAGCAGCCTAAAACTAGCGGGAGGCCAAGAGACCCAGTACTTC
TRBJ2-5 | - | TRBV9 | TRBD2 | CASSLGTSGQETQYF | TGTGCCAGCAGCTTGGGGACTAGCGGGCAAGAGACCCAGTACTTC
TRBJ2-7 | - | TRBV6-5 | TRBD1 | CASRSPGQGSYEQYF | TGTGCCAGCAGGTCCCCGGGACAGGGATCTTACGAGCAGTACTTC
TRBJ2-1 | - | TRBV7-3 | TRBD2 | CASSTTSGRINEQFF | TGTGCCAGCAGCACGACTAGCGGGAGGATTAATGAGCAGTTCTTC
TRBJ2-7 | - | TRBV6-2/TRBV6-3 | - | CASSFLTTGEQYF | TGTGCCAGCAGTTTTTTGACGACAGGTGAGCAGTACTTC
TRBJ2-1 | - | TRBV5-1 | TRBD2 | CASSLDQGRDEQFF | TGCGCCAGCAGCCTCGATCAAGGGAGGGATGAGCAGTTCTTC
TRBJ2-2 | - | TRBV29-1 | - | CSVELENTGELFF | TGCAGCGTTGAATTAGAGAACACCGGGGAGCTGTTTTTT
TRBJ2-3 | - | TRBV5-6 | TRBD2 | CASSLAGASTDTQYF | TGTGCCAGCAGCTTAGCGGGAGCAAGCACAGATACGCAGTATTTT
TRBJ2-5 | once | TRBV7-3 | - | CASSLLGETQYF | TGTGCCAGCAGCTTACTAGGAGAGACCCAGTACTTC
TRBJ1-2 | - | TRBV10-3 | TRBD1 | CATTLGTDPGYTF | TGTGCCACCACCTTAGGGACAGACCCTGGCTACACCTTC
TRBJ2-5 | once | TRBV6-5 | - | CASSYFGGRNQETQYF | TGTGCCAGCAGCTACTTTGGGGGAAGAAACCAAGAGACCCAGTACTTC
TRBJ2-3 | - | TRBV20-1 | TRBD2 | CSASGGLATDTQYF | TGCAGTGCTAGTGGGGGACTAGCAACAGATACGCAGTATTTT